Sequencing of this T cell receptor beta chain was carried out in a study of cytomegalovirus exposure and HLA in healthy donors. General study results and limits: Later analysis identified a missense DCLRE1C variant that was linked to TCR beta V- and J-gene trimming.

The PCR ran on 60 Vbeta and 13 Jbeta primers. The table came from immunoSEQ multiplex PCR; TCRdb's copy has only in-frame clones and leaves some out. This sample's table reports 70,000 to 80,000 clones. For this clone: Antigen specificity is unknown.

CDR1 SGHDT and CDR2 YYEEEE come from the germline V gene. The length of the CDR3 is 15 residues. Trimming pared 1 base from V and 4 bases from J, leaving 9 bases between. The chain combines TRBV5-6 with TRBJ1-6, with a possible D match to TRBD1 (6 bases). Input material: PBMCs. The receptor was isolated from a middle-aged man in good health and CMV-seronegative. The CDR3 DNA reads as TGTGCCAGCAGCTTGAGGACAGCTTATAATTCACCCCTCCACTTT. Protein product: CASSLRTAYNSPLHF.